The next 27 T cell receptor beta chains were all read from a single sample in a study of cytomegalovirus exposure and HLA in healthy donors. Primers: 60 Vbeta forward and 13 Jbeta reverse. The assay was immunoSEQ multiplex PCR, and TCRdb's table has in-frame clones only and misses some. Of around 190,000 clones in the sample, over 65% are singletons; the top ten hold less than 3.5%. The sequencing sample was made of PBMCs. These receptor sequences come from a woman aged 25-40 years in good health and CMV-seronegative.

The rearrangement links TRBV5-6 to TRBJ2-7; D not resolved. The CDR3 totals 11 residues. The germline V and J ends were trimmed by 4 bases and 2 bases, with 4 bases remaining between them. Looked up from germline, CDR1 is SGHDT and CDR2 is YYEEEE. CDR3 in amino acids: CASSPTYEQYF. In DNA, the CDR3 is TGTGCCAGCAGCCCCACCTACGAGCAGTACTTC. The variable domain in full, completed from reference TRBV5-6 and TRBJ2-7, reads DAGVTQSPTHLIKTRGQQVTLRCSPKSGHDTVSWYQQALGQGPQFIFQYYEEEERQRGNFPDRFSGHQFPNYSSELNVNALLLGDSALYLCASSPTYEQYFGPGTRLTVT.

The chain couples TRBV15 to TRBJ1-4; D unclear. V gave up 0 bases and J gave up 7 bases, with 12 bases separating them. This CDR3 is 15 amino acids long. Germline loops: CDR1 LNHNV, CDR2 YYDKDF (reference sequence). CDR3 region: CATSRDARGGEKLFF. The DNA of the CDR3 is TGTGCCACCAGCAGAGATGCCAGAGGCGGTGAAAAACTGTTTTTT.

A few counts support this clone. The V call is TRBV19, the J call TRBJ1-1, with 7 positions matching TRBD1. CDR1 is LNHDA, CDR2 SQIVND, per germline (reference sequence). V lost 5 bases, J lost 5 bases, and 8 bases stayed unmatched. This CDR3 is built from 14 residues. CDR3 DNA sequence: TGTGCCAGTAGTTTCCAGACAGGGATGACTGAAGCTTTCTTT. Translation: CASSFQTGMTEAFF. The full variable domain, completed using reference TRBV19 and TRBJ1-1, is DGGITQSPKYLFRKEGQNVTLSCEQNLNHDAMYWYRQDPGQGLRLIYYSQIVNDFQKGDIAEGYSVSREKKESFPLTVTSAQKNPTAFYLCASSFQTGMTEAFFGQGTRLTVV.

The DNA of the CDR3 is TGTGCCAGCAGTTTGGGGCAGGGGGCGGGTAATGAGCAGTTCTTC. Its translation: CASSLGQGAGNEQFF. This chain uses TRBV27 with TRBJ2-1; 8 positions match TRBD1. CDR3 length equals 15 residues. J was trimmed by 7 bases and V by 3 bases; bases with no gene match: 8. Germline assignment: CDR1 MNHEY and CDR2 SMNVEV (reference sequence).

The table lists this clone with a count of one. The CDR3 here is CASSFQGGNTEAFF. CDR3 nucleotides: TGCGCCAGCAGCTTTCAGGGAGGAAACACTGAAGCTTTCTTT. The genes are TRBV5-1 and TRBJ1-1; maybe TRBD1 (5 bases). V dropped 2 bases and J dropped 2 bases, with 10 bases sitting between them. The CDR3 spans 14 residues. Germline V gene sequence: CDR1 SGHRS, CDR2 YFSETQ.

This sequence joins TRBV6-5 and TRBJ1-1; D call uncertain. The CDR3 runs to 14 residues. Between the trimmed V and J ends, which lost 7 bases and 4 bases, there was a span of 16 bases. Germline V gives CDR1 MNHEY, CDR2 SVGAGI. The DNA of the CDR3 is TGTGCCAGCAACTTACACCGGGGAAGCACTGAAGCTTTCTTT. It codes for CASNLHRGSTEAFF.

This chain connects TRBV10-1 to TRBJ2-3; a weak D match, TRBD2 (5 bases). The CDR3 runs 15 residues. Germline V lookup: CDR1 WNHNN, CDR2 SYGVQD (reference sequence). V lost 0 bases and J lost 1, with 8 bases in between. CDR3 sequence (DNA): TGCGCCAGCAGTGAGTCCGGGGTGCGCACAGATACGCAGTATTTT. Protein product: CASSESGVRTDTQYF.

A few counts support this clone. The chain uses TRBV2 and TRBJ2-1, with 8 bases fitting TRBD2. This CDR3 comprises 14 residues. After removal of 9 bases from V and 2 bases from J, the junction contained 6 bases not matched to a gene. Germline CDR1 and CDR2: SNHLY and FYNNEI. CDR3 in amino acids: CARTGGGPYNEQFF. CDR3 nucleotides: TGTGCCAGAACGGGAGGGGGACCCTACAATGAGCAGTTCTTC. The full variable domain, in which reference TRBV2 and TRBJ2-1 provide the parts outside the CDR3, is EPEVTQTPSHQVTQMGQEVILRCVPISNHLYFYWYRQILGQKVEFLVSFYNNEISEKSEIFDDQFSVERPDGSNFTLKIRSTKLEDSAMYFCARTGGGPYNEQFFGPGTRLTVL.

The CDR3 DNA reads TGTGCCAGCAGCCCTAGACAGGGTTATAATTCACCCCTCCACTTT. It encodes CASSPRQGYNSPLHF. The chain links TRBV28 to TRBJ1-6; 7 bases map to TRBD1. The CDR3 is made up of 15 amino acids. CDR1 is MDHEN, CDR2 SYDVKM, per germline. V was pared by 6 bases and J by 4 bases, with 6 bases of the junction left unmatched.

The rearrangement uses TRBV4-1 and TRBJ2-5, with a weak D call TRBD1 (6 bases). The V gene lost 0 bases and the J gene lost 7 bases, with 15 bases spanning the gap. The germline CDR1 and CDR2 sequences are MGHRA and YSYEKL. The CDR3 contains 15 residues. CDR3: CASSQEPRGRVTQYF. As DNA, the CDR3 is TGCGCCAGCAGCCAAGAACCCAGGGGCCGTGTGACCCAGTACTTC.

A single count supports this clone. Here the CDR3 reads CASSLIAGAYNEQFF. In nucleotides, the CDR3 is TGTGCCAGCAGCTTAATAGCGGGAGCCTACAATGAGCAGTTCTTC. The V gene is TRBV7-7, the J gene TRBJ2-1, with TRBD2 matching over 9 bases. The J segment lost 2 bases and the V segment lost 2 bases, leaving 1 base of the junction unmatched. Germline lookup yields CDR1 SSHAT and CDR2 FNYEAQ (reference sequence). There are 15 residues in the CDR3.

This sequence joins TRBV14 and TRBJ2-1; TRBD2 might be the D (7 bases). The CDR3 covers 16 residues. Germline CDR1 SGHDN, CDR2 FVKESK. V dropped 5 bases and J dropped 4 bases, with 18 bases sitting between them. The CDR3 DNA is TGTGCCAGCAGCTTATTCCGGGGGGCCTTATACAATGAGCAGTTCTTC. Its protein is CASSLFRGALYNEQFF.

The gene calls are TRBV19 and TRBJ2-2; D is perhaps TRBD1 (5 bases). The CDR3 has 15 residues. Germline V lookup: CDR1 LNHDA, CDR2 SQIVND (reference sequence). V lost 7 bases to trimming and J lost 7 bases, with 19 bases between them. The CDR3 is CASTMDTEYDGELFF. DNA of the CDR3: TGTGCCAGTACCATGGACACAGAGTACGACGGGGAGCTGTTTTTT.

The chain carries TRBV6-1 and TRBJ2-5, with D tentatively TRBD2 (5 bases). CDR1 is MNHNS, CDR2 SASEGT, per germline. CDR3 length: 14 residues. V lost 4 bases and J 5 bases, leaving 14 bases between the germline ends. CDR3 DNA sequence: TGTGCCAGCAGTGTAATCCCGGGGTATGAGACCCAGTACTTC. This codes for CASSVIPGYETQYF.

The chain links TRBV6-1 to TRBJ1-1; D not certain. Looked up from germline, CDR1 is MNHNS and CDR2 is SASEGT. The CDR3 consists of 16 residues. V gave up 4 bases and J gave up 5 bases, with 20 bases separating them. CDR3: CASSGEIVGRRTEAFF. CDR3 nucleotide sequence: TGTGCCAGCAGTGGGGAGATTGTGGGGAGGCGGACTGAAGCTTTCTTT.

This clone was seen only once. V and J are TRBV9 and TRBJ2-5; 12 bases fit TRBD2. Losses at the gene ends were 4 bases for V and 4 bases for J; bases not matched to a gene: 8. CDR3 length equals 16 residues. Germline V CDR1 and CDR2: SGDLS, YYNGEE. CDR3 DNA sequence: TGTGCCAGCAGCCCCCATCTAGCGGGGGGGCGAGAGACCCAGTACTTC. Protein product: CASSPHLAGGRETQYF. The full variable domain, rest sourced from reference TRBV9 and TRBJ2-5, is DSGVTQTPKHLITATGQRVTLRCSPRSGDLSVYWYQQSLDQGLQFLIQYYNGEERAKGNILERFSAQQFPDLHSELNLSSLELGDSALYFCASSPHLAGGRETQYFGPGTRLLVL.

The chain links TRBV7-9 to TRBJ2-6, with D uncertain. Germline V gene lookup returns CDR1 SEHNR and CDR2 FQNEAQ (reference sequence). The CDR3 has 15 residues. The V end was cut by 7 bases, the J end by 3 bases, with 13 bases between. Here the CDR3 reads CASTEWAYGANVLTF. The CDR3 DNA follows: TGTGCCAGCACCGAGTGGGCCTATGGGGCCAACGTCCTGACTTTC.

Remarks on this clone: The junction departs from germline at one end; a sequencing error may be responsible. The chain joins TRBV29-1 to TRBJ1-2, with D possibly being TRBD1 (6 bases). CDR3 size: 14 residues. Looked up from germline, CDR1 is SQVTM and CDR2 is ANQGSEA. The CDR3 region is CSVVDLTGYYGYPF. In DNA form, the CDR3 reads TGCAGCGTTGTAGACTTGACAGGTTATTATGGCTACCCCTTC.

The rearrangement uses TRBV2 and TRBJ1-1; D possibly corresponds to TRBD1 (6 bases). Germline CDR1 reads SNHLY; CDR2 reads FYNNEI. Trimming removed 6 bases from V and 1 base from J, with 15 bases in between. CDR3 size: 15 residues. Written as DNA, the CDR3 is TGTGCCAGCAGGGATAGGGGGGGTAGGAACACTGAAGCTTTCTTT. Its translation is CASRDRGGRNTEAFF.

This clone was seen only once. The gene calls are TRBV6-1 and TRBJ1-2; tentative D call: TRBD1 (6 bases). The CDR3 consists of 13 residues. Germline CDR1 and CDR2: MNHNS and SASEGT. Trimming shortened V by 8 bases and J by 2 bases, and 12 bases separated the two germline ends. CDR3 DNA sequence: TGTGCCAGCGCAGGGACACCCAACTATGGCTACACCTTC. The encoded protein is CASAGTPNYGYTF.

V gene TRBV30 combines with J gene TRBJ1-1, with D maybe TRBD1 (6 bases). CDR3 length: 16 residues. Trimming removed 0 bases at V and 8 bases at J, with 22 bases between. Per the germline V gene, CDR1 is GTSNPN and CDR2 is SVGIG (reference sequence). The CDR3 DNA sequence: TGTGCCTGGAGTGTACGGGCCCCCCCAGGGGCCTTGGAAGCTTTCTTT. This gives the protein CAWSVRAPPGALEAFF.

The V and J genes are TRBV6-1 and TRBJ1-4, with 12 bases identical to TRBD1. The junction had 10 bases not matched to a gene; V was cut back by 0 bases and J by 8 bases. Germline loops: CDR1 MNHNS, CDR2 SASEGT. The CDR3 totals 18 residues. This chain's CDR3 is CASSEAGDRGRPREKLFF. CDR3 nucleotide sequence: TGTGCCAGCAGTGAAGCGGGGGACAGGGGGCGCCCGAGGGAAAAACTGTTTTTT.

The rearrangement uses TRBV29-1 and TRBJ2-5, with D tentatively TRBD2 (5 bases). There are 13 residues in the CDR3. CDR1 is SQVTM, CDR2 ANQGSEA, per germline. Trimming pared 1 base from V and 5 bases from J, leaving 11 bases between. The chain's CDR3 is CSVEGASRETQYF. The DNA for the CDR3 is TGCAGCGTTGAAGGGGCTAGCCGGGAGACCCAGTACTTC.

The CDR3 DNA follows: TGTGCCAGACCGACAGGGGGGTCCTACGAGCAGTACTTC. Translation: CARPTGGSYEQYF. This chain joins TRBV6-4 and TRBJ2-7; 9 bases line up with TRBD1. This CDR3 region has 13 residues. Germline V gene data show CDR1 as MRHNA and CDR2 as SNTAGT. V lost 9 bases to trimming and J lost 1 base; unmatched junction nucleotides: 4.

A single count supports this clone. V gene TRBV28 combines with J gene TRBJ2-7; TRBD2 matches 7 bases. Germline V gives CDR1 MDHEN, CDR2 SYDVKM. The CDR3 length is 13 residues. J was trimmed by 0 bases and V by 6 bases; bases with no gene match: 2. CDR3 amino acids: CASRGGSSYEQYF. DNA of the CDR3: TGTGCCAGCAGGGGCGGGAGCTCCTACGAGCAGTACTTC.

The count of this clone is one. This chain links TRBV30 with TRBJ2-1; 15 nucleotides agree with TRBD2. V trimming: 5 bases; J trimming: 9 bases; junction bases outside the gene matches: 17. This CDR3 has 18 residues. Germline CDR1 is GTSNPN and CDR2 is SVGIG (reference sequence). For the CDR3, the DNA is TGTGCCTGGGACCCACGCTCGGGACTAGCGGGGGGCTATATTGAGCAGTTCTTC. As protein: CAWDPRSGLAGGYIEQFF.

The gene calls are TRBV5-6 and TRBJ2-7; D is possibly TRBD2 (6 bases). Deletions cut 2 bases from V and 2 bases from J, with 17 bases between. CDR1 SGHDT and CDR2 YYEEEE come from the germline V gene. The CDR3 sequence is 16 residues long. The CDR3 protein is CASSFRLRLGAYEQYF. As DNA, the CDR3 is TGTGCCAGCAGCTTTCGCCTCCGACTAGGTGCCTACGAGCAGTACTTC.